The rows below give T cell receptor beta chains drawn from one sample of a study of T cells in Graves' hyperthyroidism and ophthalmopathy. TCRdb itself ran the multiplex PCR reads through MiXCR, one entry per CDR3 protein. The sample includes 400,000 or so distinct CDR3 sequences, roughly 14% seen only once; the top ten take around 20%. The sample was blood. All receptors come from a woman between 25 and 40 years old with Graves' ophthalmopathy. Both conserved end residues are part of each CDR3. A D gene is named only where the DNA matches it firmly. Rows give clone size only sometimes, using once, few, many, or a class for an expanded clone.

>-|TRBJ2-1|TRBV9|-
TGTGCCAGCAGCGTAAGTGGGGGTAACAATGAGCAGTTCTTC
CASSVSGGNNEQFF
>few|TRBJ1-5|TRBV15|-
TGTGCCACCGATGATTTTAATAGCAATCGGCCCCAGCATTTT
CATDDFNSNRPQHF
>-|TRBJ2-7|TRBV2|-
TGTGCCAGCACCGAGACAGGACCGTCCTACGAGCAGTACTTC
CASTETGPSYEQYF
>-|TRBJ2-1|TRBV6-9|TRBD1
TGCGCCAGCAGTGAGACCGGGGACAGGGAACATGAGCAGTTCTTC
CASSETGDREHEQFF
>few|TRBJ2-2|TRBV20-1|TRBD1
TGCAGTGCTGACAGGGGGGGGAACACCGGGGAGCTGTTTTTT
CSADRGGNTGELFF
>few|TRBJ1-3|TRBV10-3|-
TGTGCCATCAGAACTGACAGGAGTGGAAACACCATATATTTT
CAIRTDRSGNTIYF
>-|TRBJ2-2|TRBV5-1|-
TGCGCCAGCAGCTTGGAGAGGAACCCCGGGGAGCTGTTTTTT
CASSLERNPGELFF
>many|TRBJ1-4|TRBV12-3/TRBV12-4|-
TGTGCCAGCAGCCCTCCCAGCGTTAATGAAAAACTGTTTTTT
CASSPPSVNEKLFF
>few|TRBJ2-2|TRBV29-1|-
TGCAGCGTTGAAGGGTTTTCGAACACCGGGGAGCTGTTTTTT
CSVEGFSNTGELFF
>-|TRBJ1-5|TRBV7-6|-
TGTGCCAGCAGCTTAGGGGCCTACAATCAGCCCCAGCATTTT
CASSLGAYNQPQHF
>many|TRBJ2-2|TRBV18|-
TGTGCCAGCTCACCACATGCGCCGGGACACACCACCGGGGAGCTGTTTTTT
CASSPHAPGHTTGELFF
>many|TRBJ2-1|TRBV20-1|TRBD2
TGCAGTGCTAGGGGCCACACGGGACTAGCGGGGGGGCCTAATGAGCAGTTCTTC
CSARGHTGLAGGPNEQFF
>many|TRBJ1-6|TRBV20-1|-
TGCAGTGCCAAGGGAAAGGTGGGAAATTCACCCCTCCACTTT
CSAKGKVGNSPLHF
>-|TRBJ1-4|TRBV4-2|-
TGTGCCAGCAGCCAACCGGGACTCCCTGAAAAACTGTTTTTT
CASSQPGLPEKLFF
>many|TRBJ2-7|TRBV20-1|-
TGCAGTGCTAGAGCTAACACGGGTCGGAACTACGAGCAGTACTTC
CSARANTGRNYEQYF
>-|TRBJ2-7|TRBV6-1|-
TGTGCCAGCAGTCCTACAGGGCTACCTTACGAGCAGTACTTC
CASSPTGLPYEQYF
>many|TRBJ2-2|TRBV13|-
TGTGCCAGCAGCCGCGGCCCAGGGTACACCGGGGAGCTGTTTTTT
CASSRGPGYTGELFF
>-|TRBJ2-2|TRBV2|-
TGTGCCAGCAGTGATAGTGCCAGTACTCCCGCCGGGGAGCTGTTTTTT
CASSDSASTPAGELFF
>-|TRBJ1-5|TRBV6-1|-
TGTGCCAGCAGTGTGCTGGGGCTTTCAGGAAATCAGCCCCAGCATTTT
CASSVLGLSGNQPQHF
>many|TRBJ1-5|TRBV2|-
TGTGCCAGCTCAGAGGGGAGAGGCAATCAGCCCCAGCATTTT
CASSEGRGNQPQHF
>few|TRBJ2-5|TRBV29-1|-
TGCAGCGCCGAATCCGCAGGGGCGAACCAAGGGACCCAGTACTTC
CSAESAGANQGTQYF
>few|TRBJ2-6|TRBV18|-
TGTGCCAGCTCACCACCAGTCTCTGGGGCCAACGTCCTGACTTTC
CASSPPVSGANVLTF
>-|TRBJ1-3|TRBV4-1|-
TGCGCCAGCAGCCCAAGAACTGGAAACACCATATATTTT
CASSPRTGNTIYF
>many|TRBJ1-2|TRBV7-9|-
TGTGCCAGCACCGCTAGTAACCGGAATGCCAATGGCTACACCTTC
CASTASNRNANGYTF
>many|TRBJ1-1|TRBV18|-
TGTGCCAGCTGGGCGAACCCGAACACTGAAGCTTTCTTT
CASWANPNTEAFF
>-|TRBJ2-6|TRBV20-1|-
TGCAGTGCTAGAGATCTTGGAGGTACTGGGGCCAACGTCCTGACTTTC
CSARDLGGTGANVLTF
>many|TRBJ1-5|TRBV20-1|-
TGCAGTGCTAGAGCAAGAAATCAGCCCCAGCATTTT
CSARARNQPQHF
>many|TRBJ2-2|TRBV30|TRBD2
TGTGCCTGGAGTATGGCACTAGCGGGGATATCCGGGGAGCTGTTTTTT
CAWSMALAGISGELFF
>few|TRBJ2-1|TRBV12-3/TRBV12-4|-
TGTGCCAGCAGTTTGCTTGAAGGGACTCCGAACGGGGATGAGCAGTTCTTC
CASSLLEGTPNGDEQFF
>-|TRBJ2-5|TRBV5-1|TRBD1
TGCGCCAGCAGCTTGGACGGGACAGGGAAAGAGACCCAGTACTTC
CASSLDGTGKETQYF
>many|TRBJ1-1|TRBV29-1|TRBD1
TGCAGCGTTGTCAGGGACAGGGTCTGGGCTTTCTTT
CSVVRDRVWAFF
>many|TRBJ2-3|TRBV30|-
TGTGCCTGGAGCGGTGGGGGGTCTAGCACAGATACGCAGTATTTT
CAWSGGGSSTDTQYF
>-|TRBJ2-5|TRBV2|-
TGTGCCAGTACCCCAATAGCTGGGGGTGCGGAGACCCAGTACTTC
CASTPIAGGAETQYF
>many|TRBJ1-2|TRBV5-5|TRBD1
TGTGCCAGTTCGACAGGGGGGTTAGCTGGCTACACCTTC
CASSTGGLAGYTF
>-|TRBJ2-7|TRBV6-5|TRBD1
TGTGCCAGCAGTTACCTCGGGACAGAAAGGTACGAGCAGTACTTC
CASSYLGTERYEQYF
>many|TRBJ1-6|TRBV4-1|-
TGCGCCAGCAGCCAATTGACCGCCGTGAGCAGGGTATCCTCACCCCTCCACTTT
CASSQLTAVSRVSSPLHF
>many|TRBJ2-7|TRBV20-1|-
TGCAGTGCTAAGGACGGCTCCTACGAGCAGTACTTC
CSAKDGSYEQYF